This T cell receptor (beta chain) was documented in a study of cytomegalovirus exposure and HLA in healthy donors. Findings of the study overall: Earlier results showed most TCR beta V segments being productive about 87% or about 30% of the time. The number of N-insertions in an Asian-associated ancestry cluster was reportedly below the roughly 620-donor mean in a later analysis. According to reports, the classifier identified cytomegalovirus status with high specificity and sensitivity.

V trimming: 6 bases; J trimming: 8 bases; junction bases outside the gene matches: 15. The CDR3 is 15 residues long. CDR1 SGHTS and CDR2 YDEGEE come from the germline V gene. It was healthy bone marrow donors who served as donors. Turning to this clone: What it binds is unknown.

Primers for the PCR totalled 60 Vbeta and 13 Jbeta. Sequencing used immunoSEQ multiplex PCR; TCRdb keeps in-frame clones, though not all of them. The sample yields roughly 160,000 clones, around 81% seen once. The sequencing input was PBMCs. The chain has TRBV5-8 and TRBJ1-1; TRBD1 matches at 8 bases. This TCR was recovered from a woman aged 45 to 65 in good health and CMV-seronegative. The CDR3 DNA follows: TGTGCCAGCAACTCTAAAAGACAGGGGACTGAAGAAGCTTTCTTT. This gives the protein CASNSKRQGTEEAFF. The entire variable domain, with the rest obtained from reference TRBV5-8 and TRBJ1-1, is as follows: EAGVTQSPTHLIKTRGQQATLRCSPISGHTSVYWYQQALGLGLQFLLWYDEGEERNRGNFPPRFSGRQFPNYSSELNVNALELEDSALYLCASNSKRQGTEEAFFGQGTRLTVV.